Each of the 5 T cell receptor beta chains below was sequenced from the same sample in a study of siplizumab effects on memory and regulatory T cells. Using immunoSEQ multiplex PCR, the repertoire was profiled, and TCRdb retains in-frame clones only, with some absent. Of 94,000 or so clones listed, roughly 97% are singletons. Sequencing input: naive CD4+ T cells sorted from blood. These receptors were obtained from a human donor in good health.

The chain couples TRBV7-2 to TRBJ2-5; D not certain. CDR1 SGHTA and CDR2 FQGNSA come from the germline V gene. The CDR3 contains 13 residues. Trimming left V 4 bases short and J 0 bases short, with 6 bases between. CDR3 bases: TGTGCCAGCAGCTGGTCCGACCAAGAGACCCAGTACTTC. It codes for CASSWSDQETQYF.

CDR3 sequence (DNA): TGTGCCAGCAACCTCGACAGGGGGCAATCACCCCTCCACTTT. Residues: CASNLDRGQSPLHF. The chain is built from TRBV7-9 and TRBJ1-6; 10 bases line up with TRBD1. CDR1 is SEHNR and CDR2 is FQNEAQ in the germline V gene (reference sequence). Trimming cost V 7 bases and J 10 bases; bases outside gene matches: 7. This CDR3 has 14 residues.

The chain links TRBV4-1 to TRBJ1-2, with TRBD1 identical over 10 bases. Germline CDR1 is MGHRA and CDR2 is YSYEKL. The J segment lost 4 bases and the V segment lost 0 bases, leaving 8 bases of the junction unmatched. The CDR3 runs 17 residues. The CDR3 coding sequence is TGCGCCAGCAGCCAAGACCCGACAGGGGGCCCGTTCTATGGCTACACCTTC. Translation: CASSQDPTGGPFYGYTF.

V and J are TRBV10-1 and TRBJ1-1, with a weak D call TRBD1 (5 bases). V lost 3 bases and J lost 1, with 9 bases in between. The CDR3 totals 14 residues. Germline V gene data show CDR1 as WNHNN and CDR2 as SYGVQD (reference sequence). The CDR3, as DNA: TGCGCCAGCAGTGATGGGACGGGGAACACTGAAGCTTTCTTT. The encoded protein is CASSDGTGNTEAFF.

The V and J genes are TRBV18 and TRBJ2-7; D is possibly TRBD1 (5 bases). Per the germline V gene, CDR1 is KGHSH and CDR2 is LQKENI. V lost 4 bases and J 3 bases, leaving 16 bases between the germline ends. The CDR3 runs 15 residues. DNA of the CDR3: TGTGCCAGCTCACTCGGGCAGGGTCCGAGCTACGAGCAGTACTTC. Amino acids: CASSLGQGPSYEQYF.